This entry lists 25 T cell receptor beta chains sequenced from one sample in a study of T cell changes during pregnancy in multiple sclerosis. Assay used: immunoSEQ multiplex PCR; TCRdb lists only in-frame clones, some missing. The sample contains about 59,000 clones, around 90% of which appear only once. This specimen consisted of peripheral blood, obtained in the third trimester of pregnancy. These receptors were collected from a female donor in good health, enrolled as a control in a pregnancy study.

The chain uses TRBV5-5 and TRBJ2-7; TRBD2 matches at 7 bases. CDR3 size: 15 residues. In germline, CDR1 is SGHKS, CDR2 YYEKEE (reference sequence). The ends lost 0 bases at V and 0 bases at J; junction bases unmatched: 3. The CDR3 nucleotides are TGTGCCAGCAGCTTGGGCCAGCGGGGCTCCTACGAGCAGTACTTC. Protein product: CASSLGQRGSYEQYF.

This chain links TRBV6-5 with TRBJ1-5; the match to TRBD1 covers 7 bases. Losses at the gene ends were 5 bases for V and 3 bases for J; bases not matched to a gene: 7. The CDR3 consists of 15 residues. In germline, CDR1 is MNHEY, CDR2 SVGAGI. CDR3 protein: CASSRTGAANQPQHF. CDR3 DNA: TGTGCCAGCAGTCGTACAGGGGCAGCCAATCAGCCCCAGCATTTT.

V is TRBV4-3 and J is TRBJ2-3, with 9 nucleotides matching TRBD2. Germline V lookup: CDR1 LGHNA, CDR2 YSLEER. The J segment lost 7 bases and the V segment lost 3 bases, leaving 14 bases of the junction unmatched. This CDR3 is built from 17 residues. The CDR3 nucleotides read TGCGCCAGCAGCCAGGCGATTAGCGGGGGCGGGAGGAATACGCAGTATTTT. This translates into CASSQAISGGGRNTQYF.

The chain employs TRBV21-1 and TRBJ1-2; the D segment call TRBD1 is taken from the table without a DNA check. TRBV21-1 has pseudogene status. CDR3 length: 16 amino acids. The CDR3 is CASSKVTGGAYYGYTF. CDR3 bases: TGTGCCAGCAGCAAGGTAACAGGGGGCGCTTACTATGGCTACACCTTC.

This clone was picked up one time. The chain links TRBV5-1 to TRBJ1-2, with 8 bases fitting TRBD1. The CDR3 spans 14 residues. Trimming cost V 2 bases and J 4 bases; bases outside gene matches: 4. Germline CDR1 reads SGHRS; CDR2 reads YFSETQ. The chain's CDR3 is CASSLQGEGYGYTF. DNA for the CDR3: TGCGCCAGCAGCTTACAGGGGGAAGGCTATGGCTACACCTTC.

The genes are TRBV27 and TRBJ2-1; 10 nucleotides agree with TRBD2. Germline lookup yields CDR1 MNHEY and CDR2 SMNVEV (reference sequence). This CDR3 comprises 15 residues. V was clipped by 3 bases and J by 5 bases; unmatched bases: 4. The CDR3, as DNA: TGTGCCAGCAGTTTCATAGCGGGAGGTAACAATGAGCAGTTCTTC. It yields the protein CASSFIAGGNNEQFF.

The chain carries TRBV27 and TRBJ2-7; a possible D gene is TRBD2 (7 bases). Germline values: CDR1 MNHEY, CDR2 SMNVEV (reference sequence). The CDR3 has 15 residues. V lost 3 bases and J 7 bases, leaving 19 bases between the germline ends. The CDR3 nucleotides are TGTGCCAGCAGTTTGACGAGGGGGGGCCTGGGGGAGCAGTACTTC. Amino acids: CASSLTRGGLGEQYF.

The chain has TRBV11-2 and TRBJ1-6; D is undetermined. V dropped 5 bases and J dropped 14 bases, with 22 bases sitting between them. CDR3 length equals 15 residues. Per germline, CDR1 SGHAT and CDR2 FQNNGV. CDR3: CASSHGLKAVSSLHF. As DNA, the CDR3 is TGTGCCAGCAGCCACGGACTTAAGGCCGTTTCGTCCCTCCACTTT.

The J gene is TRBJ2-3, the V gene TRBV7-9; D gene unclear. The CDR3 is 12 amino acids. Per the germline V gene, CDR1 is SEHNR and CDR2 is FQNEAQ (reference sequence). V dropped 5 bases and J dropped 0 bases, with 3 bases sitting between them. Here the CDR3 DNA reads TGTGCCAGCAGCCCTAGCACAGATACGCAGTATTTT. Encoded protein: CASSPSTDTQYF.

V is TRBV7-2 and J is TRBJ2-1; 8 nucleotides match TRBD1. Trimming removed 4 bases from V and 10 bases from J; junction bases left unmatched: 9. Germline V gene data show CDR1 as SGHTA and CDR2 as FQGNSA. This CDR3 comprises 14 residues. CDR3 coding DNA: TGTGCCAGCAGCTCCTCATACAGGGGGGACGAGCAGTTCTTC. Its translation is CASSSSYRGDEQFF.

This chain links TRBV9 with TRBJ1-1, with D unresolved. V was clipped by 0 bases and J by 3 bases, with 9 bases between them. The germline gives CDR1 SGDLS, CDR2 YYNGEE. The CDR3 loop spans 14 amino acids. The CDR3 protein is CASSVGSGYTEAFF. In DNA form, the CDR3 reads TGTGCCAGCAGCGTAGGATCCGGGTACACTGAAGCTTTCTTT.

The chain links TRBV7-2 to TRBJ1-2, with no clear D. V shed 3 bases and J shed 8 bases, with 16 bases lying between them. The germline V gene encodes CDR1 SGHTA and CDR2 FQGNSA. This CDR3 is built from 14 residues. For the CDR3, the DNA is TGTGCCAGCAGCTTTTATCTGGGCCCGGGAGGCTACACCTTC. Translated: CASSFYLGPGGYTF.

The chain recombines TRBV2 with TRBJ1-5, with 8 bases aligning to TRBD1. Trimming took 6 bases from V and 5 from J; bases not matched to a gene: 6. Germline CDR1 SNHLY, CDR2 FYNNEI. The CDR3 spans 14 residues. The DNA of the CDR3 is TGTGCCAGCAGGGGGACAGGTCCTTATCAGCCCCAGCATTTT. It yields the protein CASRGTGPYQPQHF.

The chain has TRBV7-6 and TRBJ1-1; D is uncertain. Per the germline V gene, CDR1 is SGHVS and CDR2 is FNYEAQ. This CDR3 region has 13 residues. Between the trimmed V and J ends, which lost 5 bases and 4 bases, there was a span of 11 bases. The CDR3 loop is CASSPGLSTEAFF. CDR3 DNA sequence: TGTGCCAGCAGCCCAGGACTCTCCACTGAAGCTTTCTTT.

The V gene is TRBV7-2, the J gene TRBJ2-3; 12 bases match TRBD2. V was clipped by 2 bases and J by 6 bases; unmatched bases: 12. The CDR3 is 18 amino acids. Germline CDR1 is SGHTA and CDR2 is FQGNSA. CDR3 region: CASSLRSPSGGAADTQYF. The CDR3 DNA sequence: TGTGCCAGCAGCTTAAGAAGTCCTAGCGGGGGGGCCGCGGATACGCAGTATTTT.

The genes are TRBV10-3 and TRBJ2-3; possibly TRBD2 for D (5 bases). Germline V CDR1 and CDR2: ENHRY, SYGVKD. The V gene lost 7 bases and the J gene lost 3 bases, with 14 bases spanning the gap. This CDR3 contains 14 residues. In nucleotides, the CDR3 is TGTGCCATCAAGGATGGCGGGTTGACAGATACGCAGTATTTT. It encodes CAIKDGGLTDTQYF.

The rearrangement uses TRBV29-1 and TRBJ1-2, with TRBD1 matching 9 bases. Germline loops: CDR1 SQVTM, CDR2 ANQGSEA. V shed 4 bases, J shed 4 bases, and the junction held 1 base outside the gene matches. This CDR3 is built from 12 residues. The CDR3, as DNA: TGCAGCGTTGGGGACAGGGTCTATGGCTACACCTTC. This sequence encodes CSVGDRVYGYTF.

The V gene is TRBV19, the J gene TRBJ2-5; weak D call: TRBD2 (6 bases). Germline lookup yields CDR1 LNHDA and CDR2 SQIVND (reference sequence). The CDR3 spans 13 residues. Trimming left V 6 bases short and J 2 bases short, with 10 bases between. CDR3 sequence reads: CASSWDWQETQYF. In nucleotides, the CDR3 is TGTGCCAGTAGCTGGGACTGGCAAGAGACCCAGTACTTC. Supplemented by reference TRBV19 and TRBJ2-5, the full variable domain reads DGGITQSPKYLFRKEGQNVTLSCEQNLNHDAMYWYRQDPGQGLRLIYYSQIVNDFQKGDIAEGYSVSREKKESFPLTVTSAQKNPTAFYLCASSWDWQETQYFGPGTRLLVL.

In its sample, this clone was seen once. This rearrangement joins TRBV11-3 to TRBJ1-2, with a weak D call TRBD1 (6 bases). The V end was cut by 5 bases, the J end by 1 base, with 8 bases between. The CDR3 has 13 residues. CDR1 and CDR2 from the germline V gene are SGHNT and YENEEA. The DNA for the CDR3 is TGTGCCAGCAGCCCGGACAGTAACTATGGCTACACCTTC. It is translated as CASSPDSNYGYTF.

The CDR3 DNA sequence: TGTGCCAGTAGTATGACACTTCATAGCAATCAGCCCCAGCATTTT. This encodes CASSMTLHSNQPQHF. This chain connects TRBV19 to TRBJ1-5; D not certain. Germline CDR1 is LNHDA and CDR2 is SQIVND (reference sequence). The CDR3 consists of 15 residues. Trimming cost V 3 bases and J 0 bases, with 9 bases left between them.

A single count supports this clone. The chain carries TRBV11-3 and TRBJ2-3; 7 bases line up with TRBD1. The V gene's germline CDR1 is SGHNT and CDR2 YENEEA. Unmatched junction bases numbered 4, after V lost 3 bases and J lost 4 bases. CDR3 length: 14 amino acids. CDR3 coding DNA: TGTGCCAGCAGCTTTGGGCAGGGGGCAGATACGCAGTATTTT. The encoded protein is CASSFGQGADTQYF.

The rearrangement joins TRBV29-1 to TRBJ2-7; D perhaps matches TRBD1 (6 bases). Looked up from germline, CDR1 is SQVTM and CDR2 is ANQGSEA. The length of the CDR3 is 16 residues. V was cut by 4 bases and J by 2 bases, with 21 bases left in between. The CDR3: CSVVWGYRTATYEQYF. The CDR3 DNA is TGCAGCGTTGTGTGGGGGTACAGGACAGCGACCTACGAGCAGTACTTC.

V and J are TRBV28 and TRBJ2-2; D is uncertain. Germline CDR1 reads MDHEN; CDR2 reads SYDVKM. The V end was cut by 8 bases, the J end by 1 base, with 11 bases between. The CDR3 length is 14 residues. The DNA of the CDR3 is TGTGCCAGCCGCCGAGATTTGAACACCGGGGAGCTGTTTTTT. Amino acid sequence: CASRRDLNTGELFF.

This chain uses TRBV6-6 with TRBJ1-2; 9 bases are shared with TRBD1. V lost 7 bases to trimming and J lost 3 bases; unmatched junction nucleotides: 9. This CDR3 has 15 residues. The germline V gene encodes CDR1 MNHNY and CDR2 SVGAGI (reference sequence). This chain's CDR3 is CASNVRDREHYGYTF. The DNA for the CDR3 is TGTGCCAGCAATGTACGGGACAGGGAACACTATGGCTACACCTTC.

The V gene is TRBV29-1, the J gene TRBJ1-1; no clear D. V lost 5 bases and J lost 3, with 13 bases in between. This CDR3 has 13 residues. The germline gives CDR1 SQVTM, CDR2 ANQGSEA. CDR3 sequence: CSVKVARDTEAFF. CDR3 in DNA: TGCAGCGTTAAAGTTGCGCGGGACACTGAAGCTTTCTTT. The full variable domain, its missing parts supplied by reference TRBV29-1 and TRBJ1-1, is SAVISQKPSRDICQRGTSLTIQCQVDSQVTMMFWYRQQPGQSLTLIATANQGSEATYESGFVIDKFPISRPNLTFSTLTVSNMSPEDSSIYLCSVKVARDTEAFFGQGTRLTVV.